This T cell receptor (beta chain) was identified during a study of blood T cell repertoires in COVID-19. Study as a whole: COVID-19 samples, acute and convalescent, were from the United States, Italy and Spain.

Sequencing was performed with immunoSEQ multiplex PCR; in TCRdb, only in-frame clones are kept and a portion is missing. The data contain about 130,000 clones, around 90% of them singletons. Germline CDR1 reads SGHAT; CDR2 reads FQNNGV. This CDR3 has 15 residues. With 5 bases clipped from V and 5 bases from J, the junction kept 11 bases outside the gene matches. Sequenced input: peripheral blood. The sequence came from a man between 50 and 59 years old with COVID-19, enrolled during active disease. This rearrangement joins TRBV11-2 to TRBJ2-5; TRBD2 matches at 7 bases. CDR3 DNA: TGTGCCAGCAGCCCGTGGGGAGGGATCGTGGAGACCCAGTACTTC. Residues: CASSPWGGIVETQYF.